Below are 30 T cell receptor beta chains sequenced from a single sample in a study of blood T cells in healthy people across ages. Alongside a J-beta primer mix, a sample-barcoded 5' primer served in a second PCR lasting roughly 7 to 12 cycles. TCRdb re-called the 5' RACE reads with MiXCR, one entry per CDR3 protein. This sample has over 1.5 million distinct CDR3 sequences, with just under 50% found just once. The sample consisted of blood. These receptors all stem from a woman in her forties in good health.

The CDR3 nucleotides read TGCGCCAGCAGCAAACTCCGGGACAGCCTCTACAATGAGCAGTTCTTC. Encoded protein: CASSKLRDSLYNEQFF. V gene TRBV5-1 combines with J gene TRBJ2-1, with TRBD1 matching 7 bases. Germline V gene data show CDR1 as SGHRS and CDR2 as YFSETQ. Germline trimming cut 4 bases from V and 3 bases from J; bases unmatched to any gene: 10. The CDR3 spans 16 residues.

The table lists this clonotype with a few counts. The V call is TRBV4-3, the J call TRBJ1-2; possibly TRBD1 for D (6 bases). Germline-derived CDR1 and CDR2 are LGHNA and YSLEER. The CDR3 covers 14 residues. Trimming shortened V by 0 bases and J by 6 bases, and 11 bases separated the two germline ends. CDR3 loop: CASSQDGGSDGYTF. For the CDR3, the DNA is TGCGCCAGCAGCCAAGATGGGGGCTCGGATGGCTACACCTTC.

This clonotype was counted only a few times. The chain recombines TRBV2 with TRBJ1-5, with TRBD1 identical over 8 bases. Germline V gene sequence: CDR1 SNHLY, CDR2 FYNNEI. The CDR3 has 15 residues. V dropped 8 bases and J dropped 1; count of bases not matched to a gene: 7. This chain's CDR3 is CASSPGGRSNQPQHF. DNA for the CDR3: TGTGCCAGCTCTCCAGGGGGCAGGAGCAATCAGCCCCAGCATTTT.

The V and J genes are TRBV10-3 and TRBJ2-5; 10 bases agree with TRBD1. The J call could be wrong; TRBJ2-7 is a better fit for the DNA end. Germline V gene data show CDR1 as ENHRY and CDR2 as SYGVKD. The CDR3 contains 18 residues. CDR3 amino acids: CAISDYSRAGQGRVEQYF. The CDR3 DNA sequence: TGTGCCATCAGTGACTACTCCAGGGCGGGACAGGGGAGAGTCGAGCAGTACTTC.

This clonotype appeared a few times. The V and J genes are TRBV6-5 and TRBJ2-2, with 7 bases aligning to TRBD2. Germline lookup yields CDR1 MNHEY and CDR2 SVGAGI. This CDR3 region has 14 residues. The V and J ends lost 2 bases and 6 bases, in that order; junction bases with no gene match: 3. CDR3 coding DNA: TGTGCCAGCAGTTACGACGGGGGGTCCGGGGAGCTGTTTTTT. Its protein is CASSYDGGSGELFF.

Only a few counts were recorded for this clonotype. V and J are TRBV5-1 and TRBJ2-7; tentatively, D is TRBD1 (6 bases). CDR3 length: 15 residues. Per germline, CDR1 SGHRS and CDR2 YFSETQ. Trimming took 0 bases from V and 5 from J, leaving 15 bases between them. DNA for the CDR3: TGCGCCAGCAGCTTGGCCGGACTCACAGGGAACGAGCAGTACTTC. Protein sequence: CASSLAGLTGNEQYF.

This rearrangement joins TRBV6-6 to TRBJ2-7; no clear D. This CDR3 is built from 13 residues. The ends were cut back, 8 bases at V and 7 bases at J, with 18 bases in the middle. CDR1 and CDR2 from the germline V gene are MNHNY and SVGAGI (reference sequence). The CDR3, as DNA: TGTGCCAGCCAAGGGTCTTCCTACAATGAGCAGTACTTC. The encoded protein is CASQGSSYNEQYF.

The rearrangement uses TRBV28 and TRBJ2-1; D unresolved. This CDR3 has 13 residues. Germline values: CDR1 MDHEN, CDR2 SYDVKM. Trimming removed 7 bases from V and 7 bases from J, with 14 bases in between. CDR3 in amino acids: CASNLEWPNEQFF. In DNA form, the CDR3 reads TGTGCCAGCAATCTGGAGTGGCCGAATGAGCAGTTCTTC.

This clonotype turned up a few times. The V call is TRBV20-1, the J call TRBJ1-4; no clear D gene. Trimming shortened V by 0 bases and J by 11 bases, and 7 bases separated the two germline ends. CDR3 length: 11 residues. CDR1 and CDR2 from the germline V gene are DFQATT and SNEGSKA (reference sequence). The DNA of the CDR3 is TGCAGTGCTAGAGACCCGGAGAAACTGTTTTTT. Amino acids: CSARDPEKLFF.

The gene calls are TRBV6-1 and TRBJ2-6, with TRBD2 identical over 13 bases. There are 18 residues in the CDR3. CDR1 is MNHNS, CDR2 SASEGT, per germline. Trimming at V came to 6 bases and at J to 0 bases, leaving 5 bases not matched to a gene. CDR3: CASRAGTSGISGANVLTF. CDR3 DNA sequence: TGTGCCAGCAGAGCCGGGACTAGCGGGATCTCTGGGGCCAACGTCCTGACTTTC.

The chain links TRBV9 to TRBJ2-5; tentative D call: TRBD2 (5 bases). The CDR3 has 17 residues. Deletions cut 0 bases from V and 1 base from J, with 16 bases between. The germline V gene encodes CDR1 SGDLS and CDR2 YYNGEE. CDR3 nucleotide sequence: TGTGCCAGCAGCGTAGGGACCGGGGTTAGCAGCCAAGAGACCCAGTACTTC. It specifies CASSVGTGVSSQETQYF. Full variable domain (rest looked up from reference TRBV9 and TRBJ2-5): DSGVTQTPKHLITATGQRVTLRCSPRSGDLSVYWYQQSLDQGLQFLIQYYNGEERAKGNILERFSAQQFPDLHSELNLSSLELGDSALYFCASSVGTGVSSQETQYFGPGTRLLVL.

This clonotype occurred a few times. The chain links TRBV28 to TRBJ2-7; D unclear. The germline gives CDR1 MDHEN, CDR2 SYDVKM. The CDR3 has 14 residues. Trimming took off 4 bases at V and 2 bases at J, with 12 bases between the two ends. The DNA for the CDR3 is TGTGCCAGCAGTTCTGTGGATCTGACCTACGAGCAGTACTTC. Encoded protein: CASSSVDLTYEQYF.

The chain has TRBV5-1 and TRBJ2-5; 10 bases agree with TRBD2. CDR1 SGHRS and CDR2 YFSETQ come from the germline V gene. CDR3 size: 15 residues. Trimming took 5 bases from V and 5 from J; bases not matched to a gene: 9. CDR3 in DNA: TGCGCCAGCAGAACGGGACTAGCGCCCTCTGAGACCCAGTACTTC. It yields the protein CASRTGLAPSETQYF.

The table lists this clonotype with a few counts. This chain joins TRBV6-5 and TRBJ2-5, with D hard to call. The V end lost 0 bases, the J end lost 4 bases, and 15 bases lay between the germline ends. Germline V lookup: CDR1 MNHEY, CDR2 SVGAGI. This CDR3 comprises 16 residues. The DNA for the CDR3 is TGTGCCAGCAGTTACTCGTCGGCCTCCGGAGTAGAGACCCAGTACTTC. It codes for CASSYSSASGVETQYF.

The chain has TRBV7-2 and TRBJ1-6; TRBD1 might be the D (5 bases). The length of the CDR3 is 15 residues. CDR1 is SGHTA and CDR2 is FQGNSA in the germline V gene. Trimming shortened V by 5 bases and J by 9 bases, and 17 bases separated the two germline ends. The CDR3, as DNA: TGTGCCAGCAGCGCGAGGCTGTGGGGCAGTTCACCCCTCCACTTT. Translating it yields CASSARLWGSSPLHF.

The chain has TRBV7-2 and TRBJ2-5; D may be TRBD1 (6 bases). The CDR3 consists of 13 residues. Trimming pared 3 bases from V and 7 bases from J, leaving 12 bases between. The V gene's germline CDR1 is SGHTA and CDR2 FQGNSA. The chain's CDR3 is CASSFRQDGTQYF. The CDR3 DNA sequence: TGTGCCAGCAGCTTCCGACAGGATGGGACCCAGTACTTC.

The chain joins TRBV6-7 to TRBJ2-4; no clear D. TRBJ2-7 explains the end of the DNA better; the J call may be wrong. TRBV6-7 counts as an open reading frame of uncertain function. The CDR3 runs 13 residues. The CDR3 DNA sequence: TGTGCCAGCCTGGGCAGTGTTTTGTACGAGCAGTACTTC. Its translation is CASLGSVLYEQYF.

The chain recombines TRBV6-6 with TRBJ2-5; 7 bases line up with TRBD2. This CDR3 region has 16 residues. Trimming removed 2 bases from V and 5 bases from J; junction bases left unmatched: 11. Germline-derived CDR1 and CDR2 are MNHNY and SVGAGI (reference sequence). The CDR3 protein is CASSYRTGGHWETQYF. DNA for the CDR3: TGTGCCAGCAGTTACCGGACGGGAGGTCACTGGGAGACCCAGTACTTC.

The count of this clonotype is one. The rearrangement uses TRBV20-1 and TRBJ2-1; 7 nucleotides match TRBD1. After removal of 4 bases from V and 7 bases from J, the junction contained 10 bases not matched to a gene. The CDR3 extends over 14 amino acids. Germline lookup yields CDR1 DFQATT and CDR2 SNEGSKA (reference sequence). The CDR3 loop is CSANDRAESNEQFF. The CDR3 coding sequence is TGCAGTGCTAATGACAGGGCGGAGAGTAATGAGCAGTTCTTC.

The chain joins TRBV24-1 to TRBJ2-5, with D perhaps matching TRBD2 (5 bases). Germline assignment: CDR1 KGHDR and CDR2 SFDVKD. With 1 base removed from V and 2 bases from J, the gap between germline ends came to 10 bases. This CDR3 is built from 15 residues. The CDR3 coding sequence is TGTGCCACCAGTGATTTTCGGGGATCGCAAGAGACCCAGTACTTC. Protein: CATSDFRGSQETQYF.

This clonotype was picked up a small number of times. The chain has TRBV6-5 and TRBJ2-5, with 7 bases that match TRBD2. V lost 0 bases to trimming and J lost 5 bases; unmatched junction nucleotides: 12. This CDR3 is built from 17 residues. Germline V gene sequence: CDR1 MNHEY, CDR2 SVGAGI. The CDR3 DNA sequence: TGTGCCAGCAGTTACTCGCAAACGTGGACTAGAAGGGAGACCCAGTACTTC. It encodes CASSYSQTWTRRETQYF.

This clonotype occurred a few times. The genes are TRBV28 and TRBJ2-5; the D call may be TRBD1 or TRBD2 (6 bases each). This CDR3 is 19 amino acids long. Trimming pared 5 bases from V and 5 bases from J, leaving 30 bases between. Germline V CDR1 and CDR2: MDHEN, SYDVKM. The CDR3 DNA sequence: TGTGCCAGCAGTCCACCCGCCGTGCACTTAGGAGGGGGTGAGGAGACCCAGTACTTC. This gives the protein CASSPPAVHLGGGEETQYF.

This clonotype was observed a handful of times. V and J are TRBV20-1 and TRBJ2-3; 8 nucleotides agree with TRBD1. The junction had 9 bases not matched to a gene; V was cut back by 4 bases and J by 6 bases. The CDR3 is made up of 14 amino acids. Germline V gives CDR1 DFQATT, CDR2 SNEGSKA (reference sequence). The CDR3 protein is CSATTGTGDDTQYF. CDR3 sequence (DNA): TGCAGTGCTACCACCGGGACAGGCGACGATACGCAGTATTTT.

The J gene is TRBJ2-3, the V gene TRBV2, with 10 bases matching TRBD2. CDR1 is SNHLY, CDR2 FYNNEI, per germline. V lost 7 bases and J lost 0; bases outside the gene matches: 13. The CDR3 is made up of 18 amino acids. The DNA for the CDR3 is TGTGCCAGCAATGACCTACTAGCGGGGAGCGCTAGCACAGATACGCAGTATTTT. Protein sequence: CASNDLLAGSASTDTQYF.

This CDR3 reads CASSAPSAGISEQFF. CDR3 nucleotide sequence: TGTGCCAGCAGCGCCCCTTCCGCAGGGATTAGCGAGCAGTTCTTC. The rearrangement links TRBV9 to TRBJ2-1, with a tentative D call TRBD1 (5 bases). CDR1 SGDLS and CDR2 YYNGEE come from the germline V gene. V dropped 3 bases and J dropped 10 bases, with 20 bases sitting between them. There are 15 residues in the CDR3.

The V and J genes are TRBV24-1 and TRBJ2-2, with TRBD2 matching over 14 bases. This CDR3 has 19 residues. Germline CDR1 is KGHDR and CDR2 is SFDVKD. The V and J ends lost 3 bases and 0 bases, in that order; junction bases with no gene match: 5. The DNA for the CDR3 is TGTGCCACCAGTGATCACGGACTAGCGGGGGGATCGAACACCGGGGAGCTGTTTTTT. This sequence encodes CATSDHGLAGGSNTGELFF.

The CDR3 protein is CASSAGQGFKTQYF. The CDR3 bases are TGTGCCAGCAGTGCGGGACAGGGTTTCAAGACCCAGTACTTC. The chain combines TRBV12-3 or TRBV12-4 with TRBJ2-7; 9 bases line up with TRBD1. The end of the DNA fits TRBJ2-5 better, so the J call may be wrong. The CDR3 is 14 amino acids.

The chain carries TRBV6-5 and TRBJ2-4; the D gene could be TRBD1 or TRBD2 (5 bases each). CDR1 is MNHEY, CDR2 SVGAGI, per germline. CDR3 length: 17 amino acids. V lost 0 bases, J lost 0 bases, and 12 bases lay in between. The CDR3 DNA follows: TGTGCCAGCAGTTACTCGGGGGTTCCACTAGCCAAAAACATTCAGTACTTC. Protein: CASSYSGVPLAKNIQYF.

V gene TRBV4-3 combines with J gene TRBJ2-1; 7 bases line up with TRBD1. CDR3 length: 16 amino acids. In germline, CDR1 is LGHNA, CDR2 YSLEER. Losses at the gene ends were 1 base for V and 5 bases for J; bases not matched to a gene: 8. The chain's CDR3 is CASSQGPTGTDNEQFF. In DNA, the CDR3 is TGCGCCAGCAGCCAAGGCCCGACAGGGACGGACAATGAGCAGTTCTTC.

The chain is built from TRBV20-1 and TRBJ1-6; a possible D gene is TRBD1 (6 bases). Per germline, CDR1 DFQATT and CDR2 SNEGSKA (reference sequence). The CDR3 extends over 15 amino acids. V lost 5 bases, J lost 10 bases, and 21 bases lay in between. As DNA, the CDR3 is TGCAGTGCTTCCCCAACTCAGGGGATCAGCTCACCCCTCCACTTT. Encoded protein: CSASPTQGISSPLHF.